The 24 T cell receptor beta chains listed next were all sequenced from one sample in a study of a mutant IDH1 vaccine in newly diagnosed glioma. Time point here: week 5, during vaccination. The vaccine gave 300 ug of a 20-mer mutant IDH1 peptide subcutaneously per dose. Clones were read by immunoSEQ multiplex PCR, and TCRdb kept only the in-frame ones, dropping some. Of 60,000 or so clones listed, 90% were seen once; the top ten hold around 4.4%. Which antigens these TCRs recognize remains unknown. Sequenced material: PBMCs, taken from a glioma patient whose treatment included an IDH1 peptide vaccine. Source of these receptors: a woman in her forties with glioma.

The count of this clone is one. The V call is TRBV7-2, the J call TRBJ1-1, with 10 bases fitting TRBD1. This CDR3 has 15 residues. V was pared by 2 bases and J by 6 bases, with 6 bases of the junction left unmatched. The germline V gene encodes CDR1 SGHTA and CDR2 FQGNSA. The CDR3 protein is CASSLRLGQGAEAFF. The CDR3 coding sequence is TGTGCCAGCAGCTTACGCCTCGGACAGGGGGCTGAAGCTTTCTTT.

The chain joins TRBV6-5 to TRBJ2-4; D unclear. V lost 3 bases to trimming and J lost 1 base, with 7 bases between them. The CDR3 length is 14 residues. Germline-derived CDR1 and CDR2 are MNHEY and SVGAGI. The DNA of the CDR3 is TGTGCCAGCAGTTATAACGGCGCCAAAAACATTCAGTACTTC. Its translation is CASSYNGAKNIQYF.

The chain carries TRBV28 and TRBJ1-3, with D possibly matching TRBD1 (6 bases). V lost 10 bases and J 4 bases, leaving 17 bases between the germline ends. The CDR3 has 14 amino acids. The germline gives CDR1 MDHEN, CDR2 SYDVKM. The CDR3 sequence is CATCSPRGGNTIYF. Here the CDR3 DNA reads TGTGCCACTTGCTCTCCCAGGGGAGGAAACACCATATATTTT.

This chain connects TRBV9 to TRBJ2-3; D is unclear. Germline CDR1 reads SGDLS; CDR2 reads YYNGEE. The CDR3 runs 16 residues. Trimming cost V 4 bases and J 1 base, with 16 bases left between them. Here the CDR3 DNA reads TGTGCCAGCAGCTCCCGTGGAACTTGGGGCACAGATACGCAGTATTTT. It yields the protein CASSSRGTWGTDTQYF.

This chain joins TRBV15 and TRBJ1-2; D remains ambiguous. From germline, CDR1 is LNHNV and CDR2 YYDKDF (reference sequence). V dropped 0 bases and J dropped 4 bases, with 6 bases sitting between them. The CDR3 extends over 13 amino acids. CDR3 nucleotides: TGTGCCACCAGCAGAGACAGCGCCTATGGCTACACCTTC. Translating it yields CATSRDSAYGYTF.

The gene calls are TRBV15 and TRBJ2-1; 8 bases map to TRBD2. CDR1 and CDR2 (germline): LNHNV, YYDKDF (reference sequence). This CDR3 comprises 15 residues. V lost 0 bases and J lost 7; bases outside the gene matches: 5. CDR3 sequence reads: CATSRELGGGNEQFF. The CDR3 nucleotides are TGTGCCACCAGCAGAGAACTCGGGGGGGGAAATGAGCAGTTCTTC.

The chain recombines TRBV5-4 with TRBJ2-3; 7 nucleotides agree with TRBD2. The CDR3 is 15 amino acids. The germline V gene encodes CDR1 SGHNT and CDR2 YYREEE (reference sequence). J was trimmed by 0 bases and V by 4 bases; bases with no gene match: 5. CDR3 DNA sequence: TGTGCCAGCAGCCTTGGCGGGAGAAGCACAGATACGCAGTATTTT. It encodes CASSLGGRSTDTQYF.

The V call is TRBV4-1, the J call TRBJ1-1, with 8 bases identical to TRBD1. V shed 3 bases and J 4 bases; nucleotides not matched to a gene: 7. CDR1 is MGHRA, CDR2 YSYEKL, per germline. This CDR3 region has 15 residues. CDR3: CASSHHLTGGTEAFF. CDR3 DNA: TGCGCCAGCAGCCATCACCTCACAGGGGGCACTGAAGCTTTCTTT.

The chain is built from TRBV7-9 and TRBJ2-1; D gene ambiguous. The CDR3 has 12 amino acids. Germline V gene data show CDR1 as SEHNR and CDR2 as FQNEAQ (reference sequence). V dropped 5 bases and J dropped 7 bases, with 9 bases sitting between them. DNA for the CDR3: TGTGCCAGCAGCAGGTCCCCTAATGAGCAGTTCTTC. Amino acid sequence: CASSRSPNEQFF.

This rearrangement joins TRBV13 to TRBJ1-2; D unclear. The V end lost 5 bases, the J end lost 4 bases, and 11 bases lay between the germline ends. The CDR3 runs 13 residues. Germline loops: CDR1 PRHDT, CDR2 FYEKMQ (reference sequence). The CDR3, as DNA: TGTGCCAGCAGCCTTCCGCGGTTCTATGGCTACACCTTC. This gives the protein CASSLPRFYGYTF. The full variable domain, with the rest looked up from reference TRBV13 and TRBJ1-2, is AAGVIQSPRHLIKEKRETATLKCYPIPRHDTVYWYQQGPGQDPQFLISFYEKMQSDKGSIPDRFSAQQFSDYHSELNMSSLELGDSALYFCASSLPRFYGYTFGSGTRLTVV.

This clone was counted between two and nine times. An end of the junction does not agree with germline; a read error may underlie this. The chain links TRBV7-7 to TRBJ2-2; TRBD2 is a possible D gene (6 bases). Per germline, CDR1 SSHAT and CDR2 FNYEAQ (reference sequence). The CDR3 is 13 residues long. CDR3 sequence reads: CASSSSVTGELFF. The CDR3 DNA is TGTGCTAGCAGTTCTAGCGTCACCGGGGAGCTGTTTTTT.

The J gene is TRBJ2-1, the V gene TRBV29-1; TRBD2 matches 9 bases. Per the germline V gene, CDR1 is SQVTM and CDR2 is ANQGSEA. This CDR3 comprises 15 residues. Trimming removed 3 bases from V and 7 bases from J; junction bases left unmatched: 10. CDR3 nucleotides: TGCAGCGTTGACCGAGCGGGAGGACCTAAGAATGAGCAGTTCTTC. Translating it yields CSVDRAGGPKNEQFF.

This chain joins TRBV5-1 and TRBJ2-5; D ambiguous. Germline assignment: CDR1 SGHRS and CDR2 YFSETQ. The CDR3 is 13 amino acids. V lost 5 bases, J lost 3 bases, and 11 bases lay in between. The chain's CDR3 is CASSRQTEETQYF. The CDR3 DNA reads TGCGCCAGCAGTAGGCAGACCGAAGAGACCCAGTACTTC.

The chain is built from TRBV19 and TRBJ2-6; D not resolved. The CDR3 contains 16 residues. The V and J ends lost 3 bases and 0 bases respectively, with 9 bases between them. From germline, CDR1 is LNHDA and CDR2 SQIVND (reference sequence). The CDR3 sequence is CASSIMPASGANVLTF. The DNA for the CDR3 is TGTGCCAGTAGTATTATGCCAGCCTCTGGGGCCAACGTCCTGACTTTC.

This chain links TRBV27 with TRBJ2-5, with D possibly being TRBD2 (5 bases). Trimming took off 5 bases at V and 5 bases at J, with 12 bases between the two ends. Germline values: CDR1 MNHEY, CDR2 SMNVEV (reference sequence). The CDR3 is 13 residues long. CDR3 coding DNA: TGTGCCAGCAGTCTCATACTAGGGGAGACCCAGTACTTC. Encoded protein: CASSLILGETQYF.

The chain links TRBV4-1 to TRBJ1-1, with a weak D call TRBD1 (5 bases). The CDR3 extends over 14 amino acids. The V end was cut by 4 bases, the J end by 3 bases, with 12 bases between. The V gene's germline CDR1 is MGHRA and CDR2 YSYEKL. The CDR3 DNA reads TGCGCCAGCAGCCTACATTCAGGGTACACTGAAGCTTTCTTT. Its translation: CASSLHSGYTEAFF.

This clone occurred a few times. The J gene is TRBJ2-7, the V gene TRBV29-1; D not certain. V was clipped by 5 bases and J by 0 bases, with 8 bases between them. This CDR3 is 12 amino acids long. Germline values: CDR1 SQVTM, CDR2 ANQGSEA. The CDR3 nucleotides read TGCAGCGTTCGTGAGAGCTCCTACGAGCAGTACTTC. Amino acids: CSVRESSYEQYF.

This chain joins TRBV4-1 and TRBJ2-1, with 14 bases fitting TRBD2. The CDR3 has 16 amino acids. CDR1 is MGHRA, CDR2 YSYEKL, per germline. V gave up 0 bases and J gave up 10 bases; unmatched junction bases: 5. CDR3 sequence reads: CASSQERLAGGREQFF. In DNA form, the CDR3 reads TGCGCCAGCAGCCAAGAGAGACTAGCGGGGGGGCGGGAGCAGTTCTTC.

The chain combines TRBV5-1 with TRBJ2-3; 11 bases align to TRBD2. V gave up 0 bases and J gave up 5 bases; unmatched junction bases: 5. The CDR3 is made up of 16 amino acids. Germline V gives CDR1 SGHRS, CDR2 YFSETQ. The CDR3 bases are TGCGCCAGCAGCTTGGGATCTAGCGGGGGGCGAGATACGCAGTATTTT. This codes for CASSLGSSGGRDTQYF.

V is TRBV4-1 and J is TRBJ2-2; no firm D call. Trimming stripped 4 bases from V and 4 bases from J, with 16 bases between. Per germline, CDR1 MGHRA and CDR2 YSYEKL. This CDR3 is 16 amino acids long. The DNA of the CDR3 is TGCGCCAGCAGCCCCCCCGCGGCGGATCCCACCGGGGAGCTGTTTTTT. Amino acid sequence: CASSPPAADPTGELFF.

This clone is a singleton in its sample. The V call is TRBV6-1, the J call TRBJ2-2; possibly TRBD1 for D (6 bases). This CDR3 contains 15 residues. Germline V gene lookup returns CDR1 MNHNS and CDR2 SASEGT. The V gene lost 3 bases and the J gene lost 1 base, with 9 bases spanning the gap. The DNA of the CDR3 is TGTGCCAGCAGTGATCAGACAGGGAACACCGGGGAGCTGTTTTTT. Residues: CASSDQTGNTGELFF.

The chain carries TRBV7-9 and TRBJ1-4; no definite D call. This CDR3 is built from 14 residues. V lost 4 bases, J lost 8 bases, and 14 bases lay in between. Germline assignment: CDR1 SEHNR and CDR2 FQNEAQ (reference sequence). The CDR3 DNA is TGTGCCAGCAGCTCGACAACAAGTGGCGAAAAACTGTTTTTT. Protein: CASSSTTSGEKLFF.

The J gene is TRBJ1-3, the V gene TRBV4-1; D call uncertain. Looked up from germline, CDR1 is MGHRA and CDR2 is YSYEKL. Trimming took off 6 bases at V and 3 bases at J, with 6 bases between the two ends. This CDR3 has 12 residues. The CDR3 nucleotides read TGCGCCAGCAGAGGCAGTGGAAACACCATATATTTT. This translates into CASRGSGNTIYF.

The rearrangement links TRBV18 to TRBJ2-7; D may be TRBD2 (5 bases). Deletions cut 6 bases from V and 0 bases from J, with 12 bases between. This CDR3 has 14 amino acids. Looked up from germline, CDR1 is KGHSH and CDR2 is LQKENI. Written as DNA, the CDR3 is TGTGCCAGCTCCACCGGAGGTTCCTCCTACGAGCAGTACTTC. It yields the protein CASSTGGSSYEQYF.